The clone carrying this T cell receptor beta chain was picked up many times. This sample was taken from a study of CD8 T cells in ankylosing spondylitis. TCRdb used MiXCR to reprocess the 5' RACE reads, holding one entry per CDR3 protein. The sample comprises 200,000 to 300,000 distinct CDR3 sequences, about 9.1% of which are singletons, and 6.5% to 7% rests with the top ten. V trimming: 6 bases; J trimming: 5 bases; junction bases outside the gene matches: 13. This CDR3 spans 16 amino acids. Sequencing used blood, either unsorted or a sorted T cell fraction (not recorded which). The chain couples TRBV12-3 or TRBV12-4 to TRBJ2-5, with 9 nucleotides matching TRBD2. This clonotype was sampled from a male donor with ankylosing spondylitis or in good health (not recorded which). CDR3 nucleotides: TGTGCCAGCAGCTTACATGGACTAGCGAGCCGCGAGACCCAGTACTTC. Encoded protein: CASSLHGLASRETQYF.